These 18 T cell receptor beta chains originate from one sample sequenced in a study of blood T cell repertoires in COVID-19. Only in-frame clones appear in the TCRdb table, and some are missing; sequencing was by immunoSEQ multiplex PCR. Among 250,000 to 300,000 clones listed, more than 85% were seen once. The sequenced sample was peripheral blood. Receptors were obtained from a man aged 18 to 29 with active or convalescent COVID-19.

The chain couples TRBV9 to TRBJ1-3; TRBD1 matches at 7 bases. From germline, CDR1 is SGDLS and CDR2 YYNGEE. CDR3 length equals 15 residues. V shed 3 bases and J 2 bases; nucleotides not matched to a gene: 5. The CDR3 DNA reads TGTGCCAGCAGCGGCAGGGGGGAGCCTGGAAACACCATATATTTT. Its translation is CASSGRGEPGNTIYF.

The chain links TRBV28 to TRBJ2-7; 8 bases line up with TRBD1. V gave up 10 bases and J gave up 2 bases; unmatched junction bases: 7. The V gene's germline CDR1 is MDHEN and CDR2 SYDVKM. CDR3 length: 13 amino acids. CDR3 loop: CAINQGAPYEQYF. CDR3 DNA: TGTGCCATCAACCAGGGGGCCCCCTACGAGCAGTACTTC.

CDR3 DNA sequence: TGTGCCAGCAGTTACTTAGGGGGACCGCTTCTATCCGAGCAGTACTTC. Its translation: CASSYLGGPLLSEQYF. The chain uses TRBV6-5 and TRBJ2-7, with D possibly TRBD1 on 6 matching bases. Germline values: CDR1 MNHEY, CDR2 SVGAGI. The CDR3 totals 16 residues. Trimming removed 1 base at V and 6 bases at J, with 19 bases between.

The chain couples TRBV6-5 to TRBJ2-3, with TRBD2 matching over 11 bases. J was trimmed by 4 bases and V by 6 bases; bases with no gene match: 6. Per the germline V gene, CDR1 is MNHEY and CDR2 is SVGAGI. This CDR3 region has 15 residues. The CDR3 DNA follows: TGTGCCAGCAGAATAATAGCGGGAGGGCCAGATACGCAGTATTTT. Translating it yields CASRIIAGGPDTQYF.

The chain combines TRBV3-1 (or the pseudogene TRBV3-2) with TRBJ2-2, with unresolved D. The CDR3 consists of 14 residues. Germline CDR1 is LGHDT and CDR2 is YNNKEL (reference sequence). Trimming stripped 4 bases from V and 3 bases from J, with 9 bases between. The CDR3 loop is CASSLSSYTGELFF. For the CDR3, the DNA is TGTGCCAGCAGCCTAAGTAGTTACACCGGGGAGCTGTTTTTT.

The chain employs TRBV10-3 and TRBJ1-1; D remains ambiguous. V lost 10 bases and J 1 base, leaving 19 bases between the germline ends. Per the germline V gene, CDR1 is ENHRY and CDR2 is SYGVKD. The CDR3 runs 15 residues. The CDR3 here is CATAPAIQQNTEAFF. The CDR3 DNA reads as TGTGCCACCGCCCCAGCCATACAGCAGAACACTGAAGCTTTCTTT.

Only one count was recorded for this clone. The rearrangement links TRBV19 to TRBJ2-1; TRBD2 matches at 13 bases. Germline trimming cut 5 bases from V and 0 bases from J; bases unmatched to any gene: 13. Germline V lookup: CDR1 LNHDA, CDR2 SQIVND (reference sequence). The length of the CDR3 is 20 residues. The CDR3 sequence is CASSLTGTSGTKSSYNEQFF. The DNA for the CDR3 is TGTGCCAGTAGTCTTACCGGGACTAGCGGGACGAAGAGCTCCTACAATGAGCAGTTCTTC.

The chain joins TRBV2 to TRBJ1-2; D not certain. This CDR3 region has 14 residues. V lost 7 bases and J lost 6, with 18 bases in between. CDR1 is SNHLY and CDR2 is FYNNEI in the germline V gene. The CDR3 region is CASNAVLRFNGYTF. In nucleotides, the CDR3 is TGTGCCAGCAACGCGGTTCTACGGTTCAATGGCTACACCTTC.

This clone has just one count. This rearrangement joins TRBV25-1 to TRBJ1-2; 7 nucleotides agree with TRBD1. The CDR3 consists of 13 residues. CDR1 MGHDK and CDR2 SYGVNS come from the germline V gene. Trimming cost V 5 bases and J 3 bases; bases outside gene matches: 3. The CDR3 coding sequence is TGTGCCAGCAGTACAGGGGTGCACTATGGCTACACCTTC. Protein sequence: CASSTGVHYGYTF.

This chain uses TRBV11-2 with TRBJ2-5; tentatively, D is TRBD2 (6 bases). The CDR3 contains 16 residues. V was trimmed by 2 bases and J by 4 bases, leaving 17 bases between them. Germline CDR1 reads SGHAT; CDR2 reads FQNNGV. CDR3 DNA: TGTGCCAGCAGCTTATCACGCGGGGAGTTAGGAGAGACCCAGTACTTC. Its protein product is CASSLSRGELGETQYF.

This clone was recorded only once. The genes are TRBV27 and TRBJ1-2; TRBD1 aligns across 7 bases. This CDR3 spans 15 amino acids. The J segment lost 8 bases and the V segment lost 8 bases, leaving 17 bases of the junction unmatched. Germline V gene sequence: CDR1 MNHEY, CDR2 SMNVEV (reference sequence). DNA of the CDR3: TGTGCCAGCGGCAGACAGGGTAGGGATACGAGAGGCTACACCTTC. This translates into CASGRQGRDTRGYTF.

V is TRBV6-5 and J is TRBJ2-7, with 9 nucleotides matching TRBD1. Germline V gene data show CDR1 as MNHEY and CDR2 as SVGAGI. V shed 4 bases, J shed 5 bases, and the junction held 12 bases outside the gene matches. The CDR3 is made up of 16 amino acids. CDR3 protein: CASSSPGQGLLNEQYF. The CDR3 region has the DNA TGTGCCAGCAGTTCCCCGGGACAGGGTCTACTCAACGAGCAGTACTTC.

The V and J genes are TRBV9 and TRBJ1-2, with TRBD1 identical over 7 bases. The junction had 11 bases not matched to a gene; V was cut back by 4 bases and J by 8 bases. This CDR3 has 14 residues. Looked up from germline, CDR1 is SGDLS and CDR2 is YYNGEE. The CDR3, as DNA: TGTGCCAGCAGCCAGTGGACAGGCCGATCGGGCTACACCTTC. Translated: CASSQWTGRSGYTF.

V gene TRBV3-1 (or the pseudogene TRBV3-2) combines with J gene TRBJ2-7, with a weak D call TRBD1 (5 bases). The V gene lost 1 base and the J gene lost 2 bases, with 12 bases spanning the gap. There are 15 residues in the CDR3. Germline V gene sequence: CDR1 LGHDT, CDR2 YNNKEL (reference sequence). Here the CDR3 reads CASSQVGDRTYEQYF. In nucleotides, the CDR3 is TGTGCCAGCAGCCAAGTAGGTGACAGAACCTACGAGCAGTACTTC.

The chain couples TRBV3-1 (or the pseudogene TRBV3-2) to TRBJ1-2; 8 nucleotides line up with TRBD1. The CDR3 loop spans 14 amino acids. The junction had 2 bases not matched to a gene; V was cut back by 1 base and J by 4 bases. In germline, CDR1 is LGHDT, CDR2 YNNKEL (reference sequence). CDR3 in DNA: TGTGCCAGCAGCCAAGGAGGGACAGGCTATGGCTACACCTTC. Residues: CASSQGGTGYGYTF.

The rearrangement joins TRBV25-1 to TRBJ2-7, with 7 bases aligning to TRBD2. With 8 bases clipped from V and 3 bases from J, the junction kept 1 base outside the gene matches. This CDR3 comprises 11 residues. Germline CDR1 reads MGHDK; CDR2 reads SYGVNS. The chain's CDR3 is CASRTSYEQYF. The CDR3 coding sequence is TGTGCCAGCCGGACTAGCTACGAGCAGTACTTC.

J is TRBJ2-7 and V is TRBV7-8, with TRBD2 matching over 12 bases. CDR1 is SGHVS, CDR2 FQNEAQ, per germline. This CDR3 is built from 16 residues. V shed 4 bases and J 0 bases; nucleotides not matched to a gene: 4. CDR3 in amino acids: CASSSPSGGGSYEQYF. CDR3 nucleotides: TGTGCCAGCAGCTCCCCTAGCGGGGGGGGCTCCTACGAGCAGTACTTC.

CDR3 coding DNA: TGCAGCGTTGGTACGACAGGGCGGACTGAAGCTTTCTTT. It encodes CSVGTTGRTEAFF. The V call is TRBV29-1, the J call TRBJ1-1; 7 bases agree with TRBD1. Per germline, CDR1 SQVTM and CDR2 ANQGSEA. CDR3 length: 13 residues. Losses at the gene ends were 4 bases for V and 5 bases for J; bases not matched to a gene: 7. Full variable domain (rest looked up from reference TRBV29-1 and TRBJ1-1): SAVISQKPSRDICQRGTSLTIQCQVDSQVTMMFWYRQQPGQSLTLIATANQGSEATYESGFVIDKFPISRPNLTFSTLTVSNMSPEDSSIYLCSVGTTGRTEAFFGQGTRLTVV.